This T cell receptor (beta chain) derives from a study of identical twins. Findings and limits, study-wide: Cord blood beta clonotypes that were abundant carried fewer insertions, and memory repertoires showed no such trend. The models systematically underestimated how much out-of-frame TCR alpha was shared in monozygotic twins.

This clonotype has a count of ten or more. Its antigen remains unknown. cDNA molecules carried unique molecular identifiers, and template switching added a universal primer site. TCRdb re-derived calls from the 5' RACE reads in MiXCR, one entry per CDR3 protein. In the table there are 700,000 or so distinct CDR3 sequences, approximately 9% of which are singletons. Healthy Caucasians were all of the donors. This sample also appeared in a second study, on yellow fever vaccine responses in identical twins.

The sequenced sample consisted of PBMCs. This sequence originates from a woman under 30 in good health.

This CDR3 reads CSVEEWTGPNEQFF. Here the CDR3 DNA reads TGCAGCGTTGAAGAATGGACAGGGCCGAATGAGCAGTTCTTC. The chain joins TRBV29-1 to TRBJ2-1, with 8 bases identical to TRBD1. The V gene's germline CDR1 is SQVTM and CDR2 ANQGSEA. The V segment lost 0 bases and the J segment 7 bases; nucleotides outside the gene matches: 5. The CDR3 is 14 residues long.